This passage covers 7 T cell receptor beta chains from one sample sequenced in a study of T and B cells in COVID-19 patients. Each TRB amplification used roughly 230-550 ng of genomic DNA from blood. Multiplex PCR with BIOMED2 TRB-A/B primer pools amplified TRB rearrangements. One entry per CDR3 protein, called by TCRdb with MiXCR from the multiplex PCR reads. The data hold tens of thousands of distinct CDR3 sequences, with about a third observed a single time. Sequencing was done on a sample of blood. These TCRs come from a human donor who had recovered from COVID-19.

In its sample, this clonotype was seen many times. The J gene is TRBJ2-1, the V gene TRBV6-6; D tentatively fits TRBD1 or TRBD2 (6 bases each). Per germline, CDR1 MNHNY and CDR2 SVGAGI (reference sequence). Trimming pared 5 bases from V and 4 bases from J, leaving 15 bases between. The CDR3 is 15 residues long. This CDR3 is CASSLLGGGYNEQFF. The CDR3 DNA reads as TGTGCCAGCAGTCTACTGGGGGGCGGGTACAATGAGCAGTTCTTC.

This clonotype was observed at least ten times. The chain recombines TRBV27 with TRBJ2-1; D unresolved. V was clipped by 4 bases and J by 4 bases, with 14 bases between them. Germline V gene sequence: CDR1 MNHEY, CDR2 SMNVEV (reference sequence). The CDR3 loop spans 15 amino acids. The CDR3 sequence is CASSSPGSRYNEQFF. CDR3 coding DNA: TGTGCCAGCAGTTCCCCCGGTAGCAGGTACAATGAGCAGTTCTTC.

V is TRBV19 and J is TRBJ2-1; D possibly corresponds to TRBD2 (6 bases). This CDR3 has 13 residues. Germline V gives CDR1 LNHDA, CDR2 SQIVND (reference sequence). The V end lost 11 bases, the J end lost 2 bases, and 13 bases lay between the germline ends. DNA of the CDR3: TGTGCCCCCTGGGGGAGGACCTACAATGAGCAGTTCTTC. It specifies CAPWGRTYNEQFF.

The chain is built from TRBV12-3 or TRBV12-4 and TRBJ1-2; the D gene is possibly TRBD1 (5 bases). Trimming removed 5 bases from V and 1 base from J, with 17 bases in between. The CDR3 is 16 residues long. The CDR3 region is CASSVGVVSNNYGYTF. The DNA for the CDR3 is TGTGCCAGCAGTGTGGGGGTAGTATCTAATAACTATGGCTACACCTTC.

This chain connects TRBV12-3 or TRBV12-4 to TRBJ2-7, with 10 bases matching TRBD2. The length of the CDR3 is 13 residues. J lost 5 bases, V lost 3 bases, and 1 base had no gene match. The CDR3 is CASSLLAGDEQYF. CDR3 nucleotides: TGTGCCAGCAGTTTGCTAGCGGGGGACGAGCAGTACTTC.

This clonotype has only a few counts. V is TRBV11-3 and J is TRBJ2-1; 7 nucleotides line up with TRBD1. Unmatched junction bases numbered 4, after V lost 5 bases and J lost 6 bases. There are 13 residues in the CDR3. The germline V gene encodes CDR1 SGHNT and CDR2 YENEEA. CDR3 DNA sequence: TGTGCCAGCAGCGCCGACAGGGCCAATGAGCAGTTCTTC. Amino acid sequence: CASSADRANEQFF.

In this sample, this clonotype turned up a few times. The chain links TRBV6-6 to TRBJ2-7, with D unresolved. V was shortened by 0 bases and J by 9 bases, with 18 bases between the two germline ends. Germline CDR1 reads MNHNY; CDR2 reads SVGAGI (reference sequence). The CDR3 extends over 15 amino acids. The CDR3 DNA is TGTGCCAGCAGTTACTCGGGGTCCCGACGAATTAGGCAGTACTTC. This sequence encodes CASSYSGSRRIRQYF.